Presented here are 10 T cell receptor beta chains from one specimen sequenced in a study of T cell repertoires in cytomegalovirus infection (dated by TCRdb to the late 2010s). Sequencing used an Illumina HiSeq 1500. The public reads were reprocessed in TCRdb via fastp at Q25 and MiXCR, keeping in-frame beta chains. When rows share a CDR3 protein, they turn into one entry using the most common DNA and genes. Within this sample are about 210,000 distinct CDR3 sequences, with under 8.5% of them counted one time only. The top ten constitute more than 5.5% of the sample. Input material: PBMCs. These receptors were taken from a human donor in good health (CMV status not recorded). Some clones in this sample may be carry-over from other donors' samples.

The gene calls are TRBV5-1 and TRBJ1-1, with a possible D match to TRBD1 (6 bases). The CDR3 sequence is 15 residues long. Germline V gene lookup returns CDR1 SGHRS and CDR2 YFSETQ. V was cut by 0 bases and J by 1 base, with 10 bases left in between. CDR3 coding DNA: TGCGCCAGCAGCTTGGCCGGGACACAGAACACTGAAGCTTTCTTT. It translates to CASSLAGTQNTEAFF.

This clonotype was detected ten times or more. The rearrangement links TRBV7-9 to TRBJ1-4, with 7 bases that match TRBD1. Germline V gene sequence: CDR1 SEHNR, CDR2 FQNEAQ (reference sequence). The trim removed 5 bases at V and 5 bases at J, leaving 5 bases unmatched. This CDR3 is 14 amino acids long. The CDR3 loop reads CASSPGTANEKLFF. DNA of the CDR3: TGTGCCAGCAGCCCCGGGACAGCGAATGAAAAACTGTTTTTT.

This clonotype was counted at least ten times. This chain uses TRBV29-1 with TRBJ1-2; the match to TRBD1 covers 9 bases. The CDR3 consists of 13 residues. Unmatched junction bases numbered 4, after V lost 6 bases and J lost 2 bases. Per the germline V gene, CDR1 is SQVTM and CDR2 is ANQGSEA. The CDR3 DNA reads TGCAGCGTCGCGGACAGGGGAAACTATGGCTACACCTTC. As protein: CSVADRGNYGYTF.

This clonotype was seen repeatedly, ten times or more. The chain is built from TRBV7-2 and TRBJ2-3; 8 bases line up with TRBD1. The CDR3 is made up of 13 amino acids. The trim removed 4 bases at V and 6 bases at J, leaving 3 bases unmatched. Germline lookup yields CDR1 SGHTA and CDR2 FQGNSA. CDR3: CASSYQGADTQYF. In DNA form, the CDR3 reads TGTGCCAGCAGCTACCAGGGGGCGGATACGCAGTATTTT.

This clonotype was seen a few times. The V gene is TRBV20-1, the J gene TRBJ2-1; the match to TRBD2 covers 8 bases. The ends lost 0 bases at V and 9 bases at J; junction bases unmatched: 4. This CDR3 has 13 residues. Germline loops: CDR1 DFQATT, CDR2 SNEGSKA (reference sequence). This chain's CDR3 is CSARDSGGGEQFF. The CDR3 DNA is TGCAGTGCTAGAGACAGCGGGGGTGGTGAGCAGTTCTTC.

This clonotype has a count of ten or more. DNA for the CDR3: TGTGCCAGCAGTTTAGCCGACAGGAGGAGCTCCTATGGCTACACCTTC. It codes for CASSLADRRSSYGYTF. The chain combines TRBV28 with TRBJ1-2, with TRBD1 as a possible D gene (6 bases). CDR3 length: 16 residues. Germline lookup yields CDR1 MDHEN and CDR2 SYDVKM. V shed 2 bases and J shed 4 bases, with 17 bases lying between them.

This clonotype was found many times. The chain is built from TRBV7-2 and TRBJ2-1; the D is unclear. The CDR3 extends over 14 amino acids. V was shortened by 1 base and J by 5 bases, with 9 bases between the two germline ends. Germline V CDR1 and CDR2: SGHTA, FQGNSA. CDR3 protein: CASSLVGPNNEQFF. The CDR3 DNA follows: TGTGCCAGCAGCTTAGTTGGACCTAACAATGAGCAGTTCTTC. Variable domain in full (rest from reference TRBV7-2 and TRBJ2-1): GAGVSQSPSNKVTEKGKDVELRCDPISGHTALYWYRQSLGQGLEFLIYFQGNSAPDKSGLPSDRFSAERTGGSVSTLTIQRTQQEDSAVYLCASSLVGPNNEQFFGPGTRLTVL.

This clonotype was observed at least ten times. This chain joins TRBV20-1 and TRBJ2-7; 7 bases align to TRBD1. Germline values: CDR1 DFQATT, CDR2 SNEGSKA (reference sequence). Trimming took 6 bases from V and 0 from J; bases not matched to a gene: 5. The CDR3 length is 13 residues. Here the CDR3 DNA reads TGCAGTGCACCGGGACAGAGCTCCTACGAGCAGTACTTC. Amino acid sequence: CSAPGQSSYEQYF.

There are many counts of this clonotype. J is TRBJ1-4 and V is TRBV7-9; D perhaps matches TRBD1 (5 bases). Germline lookup yields CDR1 SEHNR and CDR2 FQNEAQ (reference sequence). This CDR3 has 13 residues. V shed 7 bases and J shed 9 bases, with 15 bases lying between them. For the CDR3, the DNA is TGTGCCAGCACCCCAGGGTGGGCGAAAAAACTGTTTTTT. Amino acids: CASTPGWAKKLFF.

This clonotype was observed at least ten times. The chain uses TRBV6-2 or TRBV6-3 and TRBJ2-5; 8 bases line up with TRBD2. Germline V gene lookup returns CDR1 MNHEY and CDR2 SVGEGT. Trimming at V came to 6 bases and at J to 6 bases, leaving 9 bases not matched to a gene. The CDR3 runs 14 residues. CDR3 sequence reads: CASSQAGVGKTQYF. Here the CDR3 DNA reads TGTGCCAGCAGCCAAGCGGGGGTAGGAAAGACCCAGTACTTC.